This TCR beta chain was obtained from a study of T cell responses to AZD1222 COVID-19 vaccine. Study results and limitations: AZD1222 recipients seropositive at baseline numbered only 5 or 6. A mostly white British donor set with more females was recruited, and clonal diversity was possibly underestimated. No day 14 peak samples; only post-peak repertoires were characterized.

The assay was immunoSEQ multiplex PCR, and TCRdb's table has in-frame clones only and misses some. The table lists roughly 150,000 clones, around 88% of them singletons. The CDR3 has 12 residues. CDR1 and CDR2 (germline): MNHEY, SVGAGI. As concerns this clone: The antigen is not known. A read error may produce the germline difference seen at one junction end.

J is TRBJ1-2 and V is TRBV6-5, with TRBD1 matching 8 bases. The input for sequencing was peripheral blood, taken 28 days after the second AZD1222 dose. This clonotype originated in an adult who received the AZD1222 COVID-19 vaccine. The CDR3 DNA sequence: TGTGCCAGCAGTTACTCGAGAGGGGACAGGTTCTTC. Translating it yields CASSYSRGDRFF.